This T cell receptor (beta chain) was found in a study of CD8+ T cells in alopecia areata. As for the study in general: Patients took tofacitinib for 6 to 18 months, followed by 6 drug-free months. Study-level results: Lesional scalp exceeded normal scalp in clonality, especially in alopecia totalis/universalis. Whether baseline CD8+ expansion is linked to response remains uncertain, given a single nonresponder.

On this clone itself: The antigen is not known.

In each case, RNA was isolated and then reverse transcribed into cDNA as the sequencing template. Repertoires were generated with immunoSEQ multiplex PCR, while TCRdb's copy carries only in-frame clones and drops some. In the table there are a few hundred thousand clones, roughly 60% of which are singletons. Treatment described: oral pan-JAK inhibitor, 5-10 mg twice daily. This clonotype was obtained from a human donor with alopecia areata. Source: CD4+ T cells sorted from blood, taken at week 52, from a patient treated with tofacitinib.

CDR3 amino acids: CASSGGLGVLEQYF. As DNA, the CDR3 is TGTGCCAGCAGTGGAGGACTTGGTGTTCTCGAGCAGTACTTC. The chain carries TRBV7-2 and TRBJ2-7, with D possibly being TRBD2 (5 bases). V was shortened by 6 bases and J by 6 bases, with 18 bases between the two germline ends. CDR3 length equals 14 residues. Germline V gene sequence: CDR1 SGHTA, CDR2 FQGNSA.